These 28 T cell receptor beta chains were sequenced from one sample in a study of blood T cell repertoires in COVID-19. Libraries were prepared by immunoSEQ multiplex PCR; TCRdb keeps only in-frame clonotypes and omits some of them. Of about 210,000 clones in the sample, around three quarters are singletons; the top ten hold under 8.5%. The sequenced material came from peripheral blood. The receptors stem from a woman aged 65 to 85 with acute or convalescent COVID-19.

The V gene is TRBV7-2, the J gene TRBJ1-4, with D tentatively TRBD1 (6 bases). This CDR3 has 15 amino acids. V dropped 1 base and J dropped 7 bases, with 13 bases sitting between them. The V gene's germline CDR1 is SGHTA and CDR2 FQGNSA. As DNA, the CDR3 is TGTGCCAGCAGCTTAGAGTTCAGGGGTTTTGAAAAACTGTTTTTT. It translates to CASSLEFRGFEKLFF.

The genes are TRBV6-1 and TRBJ2-1; TRBD2 aligns across 7 bases. CDR3 length: 15 residues. From germline, CDR1 is MNHNS and CDR2 SASEGT. V was clipped by 2 bases and J by 4 bases; unmatched bases: 5. The CDR3 region has the DNA TGTGCCAGCAGTGAATTAAGGCGGGAGTACAATGAGCAGTTCTTC. Protein: CASSELRREYNEQFF.

The chain carries TRBV2 and TRBJ2-2, with D perhaps TRBD2 (5 bases). This CDR3 has 13 residues. Germline-derived CDR1 and CDR2 are SNHLY and FYNNEI. V gave up 7 bases and J gave up 3 bases, with 9 bases separating them. The CDR3 is CASTEEDTGELFF. CDR3 DNA: TGTGCCAGCACGGAGGAAGACACCGGGGAGCTGTTTTTT.

The chain links TRBV6-2 or TRBV6-3 to TRBJ2-7; TRBD1 matches 9 bases. The germline gives CDR1 MNHEY, CDR2 SVGEGT. V lost 4 bases to trimming and J lost 2 bases; unmatched junction nucleotides: 12. CDR3 length: 17 residues. The CDR3 here is CASSSGGGTGRPYEQYF. As DNA, the CDR3 is TGTGCCAGCAGTTCGGGCGGCGGGACAGGGAGGCCCTACGAGCAGTACTTC.

The genes are TRBV7-2 and TRBJ1-5; D may be TRBD1 (6 bases). Germline V CDR1 and CDR2: SGHTA, FQGNSA. The CDR3 runs 16 residues. The germline V and J ends were trimmed by 5 bases and 7 bases, with 21 bases remaining between them. CDR3: CASSATGGRADQPQHF. The CDR3 DNA is TGTGCCAGCAGCGCCACTGGGGGCAGGGCGGACCAGCCCCAGCATTTT.

V and J are TRBV7-2 and TRBJ2-1, with 7 bases aligning to TRBD1. The J segment lost 5 bases and the V segment lost 3 bases, leaving 4 bases of the junction unmatched. Germline V gene data show CDR1 as SGHTA and CDR2 as FQGNSA. The CDR3 is made up of 14 amino acids. The CDR3 nucleotides read TGTGCCAGCAGCTTTCAGCAGGGGGACAATGAGCAGTTCTTC. This sequence encodes CASSFQQGDNEQFF.

This chain links TRBV6-5 with TRBJ2-7, with D tentatively TRBD2 (5 bases). Trimming removed 7 bases from V and 2 bases from J, with 15 bases in between. Germline V gene lookup returns CDR1 MNHEY and CDR2 SVGAGI. There are 14 residues in the CDR3. CDR3 nucleotide sequence: TGTGCCAGCAAACCAACTCGGGGTACCTACGAGCAGTACGTC. Translated, it gives CASKPTRGTYEQYV.

V and J are TRBV6-5 and TRBJ1-1; D is perhaps TRBD1 (5 bases). Trimming removed 6 bases at V and 5 bases at J, with 13 bases between. In germline, CDR1 is MNHEY, CDR2 SVGAGI. The CDR3 spans 13 residues. CDR3 in amino acids: CASRGGGGTEAFF. CDR3 bases: TGTGCCAGCAGGGGGGGTGGTGGTACTGAAGCTTTCTTT.

The chain recombines TRBV5-1 with TRBJ1-1; 7 bases line up with TRBD1. CDR3 length: 15 residues. The germline V gene has CDR1 SGHRS and CDR2 YFSETQ. Trimming took 1 base from V and 4 from J; bases not matched to a gene: 7. In DNA form, the CDR3 reads TGCGCCAGCAGCTTGTCGCGACAGGGAGCCACTGAAGCTTTCTTT. Amino acids: CASSLSRQGATEAFF.

The chain couples TRBV5-1 to TRBJ2-5; D may be TRBD1 (6 bases). Trimming cost V 3 bases and J 5 bases, with 17 bases left between them. This CDR3 region has 15 residues. Germline lookup yields CDR1 SGHRS and CDR2 YFSETQ. The CDR3 protein is CASSSLQGGGETQYF. CDR3 in DNA: TGCGCCAGCAGCTCCTTACAGGGTGGCGGGGAGACCCAGTACTTC.

V and J are TRBV12-3 or TRBV12-4 and TRBJ2-7; D unresolved. Trimming removed 2 bases at V and 5 bases at J, with 10 bases between. The length of the CDR3 is 13 residues. CDR3 coding DNA: TGTGCCAGCAGTTTAAGTGAGAGGCACGAGCAGTACTTC. This sequence encodes CASSLSERHEQYF.

The V gene is TRBV29-1, the J gene TRBJ1-1; TRBD1 might be the D (5 bases). Germline values: CDR1 SQVTM, CDR2 ANQGSEA. The CDR3 contains 11 residues. Trimming removed 6 bases from V and 7 bases from J, with 12 bases in between. This chain's CDR3 is CSVIGAYEAFF. CDR3 DNA sequence: TGCAGCGTCATAGGGGCCTATGAAGCTTTCTTT.

The chain is built from TRBV5-4 and TRBJ1-6, with D possibly matching TRBD1 (5 bases). The CDR3 totals 15 residues. V lost 5 bases and J 7 bases, leaving 16 bases between the germline ends. CDR1 and CDR2 (germline): SGHNT, YYREEE (reference sequence). The CDR3 nucleotides are TGTGCCAGCAGTCCCCCCACAGGAACCAATTCACCCCTCCACTTT. This encodes CASSPPTGTNSPLHF.

The chain couples TRBV3-1 (or the pseudogene TRBV3-2) to TRBJ1-1; TRBD1 matches 9 bases. Germline-derived CDR1 and CDR2 are LGHDT and YNNKEL (reference sequence). The CDR3 has 17 amino acids. V lost 1 base to trimming and J lost 3 bases; unmatched junction nucleotides: 9. CDR3 in amino acids: CASSQARDREKDTEAFF. Written as DNA, the CDR3 is TGTGCCAGCAGCCAAGCTAGGGACAGGGAGAAGGACACTGAAGCTTTCTTT.

The chain carries TRBV24-1 and TRBJ1-2; maybe TRBD1 (6 bases). The CDR3 contains 14 residues. V was trimmed by 3 bases and J by 4 bases, leaving 11 bases between them. Germline loops: CDR1 KGHDR, CDR2 SFDVKD. The CDR3 is CATSDVQGSYGYTF. In DNA form, the CDR3 reads TGTGCCACCAGTGATGTACAGGGTAGCTATGGCTACACCTTC.

The V and J genes are TRBV6-5 and TRBJ2-2, with D hard to call. The CDR3 contains 13 residues. Germline CDR1 MNHEY, CDR2 SVGAGI. V shed 6 bases and J shed 6 bases, with 11 bases lying between them. The CDR3 loop is CASRVNLAGELFF. CDR3 DNA sequence: TGTGCCAGCAGGGTAAACCTAGCCGGGGAGCTGTTTTTT.

The chain carries TRBV18 and TRBJ2-7; 10 nucleotides agree with TRBD1. The CDR3 has 16 amino acids. V shed 4 bases and J 2 bases; nucleotides not matched to a gene: 8. Germline CDR1 reads KGHSH; CDR2 reads LQKENI. The CDR3 is CASSRGAGQGAYEQYF. For the CDR3, the DNA is TGTGCCAGCTCACGAGGGGCAGGACAGGGGGCCTACGAGCAGTACTTC.

This chain joins TRBV2 and TRBJ2-6, with 9 bases matching TRBD1. CDR3 length equals 19 residues. The V gene's germline CDR1 is SNHLY and CDR2 FYNNEI. The V segment lost 7 bases and the J segment 0 bases; nucleotides outside the gene matches: 13. CDR3 region: CASKERWTGVFSGANVLTF. DNA of the CDR3: TGTGCCAGCAAGGAAAGGTGGACAGGGGTTTTCTCTGGGGCCAACGTCCTGACTTTC. Variable domain in full (rest from reference TRBV2 and TRBJ2-6): EPEVTQTPSHQVTQMGQEVILRCVPISNHLYFYWYRQILGQKVEFLVSFYNNEISEKSEIFDDQFSVERPDGSNFTLKIRSTKLEDSAMYFCASKERWTGVFSGANVLTFGAGSRLTVL.

This clone was observed once. The genes are TRBV24-1 and TRBJ1-2; D remains unclear. Per the germline V gene, CDR1 is KGHDR and CDR2 is SFDVKD. The V end was cut by 5 bases, the J end by 7 bases, with 22 bases between. This CDR3 is built from 16 residues. The CDR3 spells CATSGQTSSGERGYTF. The CDR3 DNA sequence: TGTGCCACCAGTGGCCAAACCTCGTCCGGGGAACGTGGCTACACCTTC.

The J gene is TRBJ2-6, the V gene TRBV19; D gene uncertain. V was trimmed by 3 bases and J by 0 bases, leaving 9 bases between them. The germline CDR1 and CDR2 sequences are LNHDA and SQIVND (reference sequence). The CDR3 consists of 16 residues. CDR3 DNA sequence: TGTGCCAGTAGTATTCGGCGGCCCTCTGGGGCCAACGTCCTGACTTTC. Translating gives CASSIRRPSGANVLTF.

J is TRBJ2-3 and V is TRBV3-1 (or the pseudogene TRBV3-2); a weak D match, TRBD2 (5 bases). The length of the CDR3 is 17 residues. Germline assignment: CDR1 LGHDT and CDR2 YNNKEL (reference sequence). V dropped 1 base and J dropped 2 bases, with 16 bases sitting between them. DNA for the CDR3: TGTGCCAGCAGCCAAGCATCCCCGGGATTCCACACAGATACGCAGTATTTT. This encodes CASSQASPGFHTDTQYF.

The chain recombines TRBV30 with TRBJ2-7, with 7 bases aligning to TRBD1. The CDR3 extends over 14 amino acids. CDR1 is GTSNPN, CDR2 SVGIG, per germline (reference sequence). V shed 4 bases, J shed 3 bases, and the junction held 9 bases outside the gene matches. CDR3 nucleotide sequence: TGTGCCTGGAAGGGACAGATAGCAGGCTACGAGCAGTACTTC. Its translation is CAWKGQIAGYEQYF.

The J gene is TRBJ1-4, the V gene TRBV6-6, with 9 bases matching TRBD1. Germline V gene lookup returns CDR1 MNHNY and CDR2 SVGAGI (reference sequence). V was clipped by 6 bases and J by 7 bases; unmatched bases: 3. The CDR3 loop spans 13 amino acids. CDR3 residues: CASRGQGGEKLFF. In nucleotides, the CDR3 is TGTGCCAGCAGGGGACAGGGAGGTGAAAAACTGTTTTTT.

The chain has TRBV9 and TRBJ1-1, with unresolved D. CDR1 and CDR2 (germline): SGDLS, YYNGEE. Trimming took 0 bases from V and 4 from J, leaving 7 bases between them. The CDR3 spans 13 residues. CDR3 DNA sequence: TGTGCCAGCAGCGTAGAAGTGAGCACTGAAGCTTTCTTT. Residues: CASSVEVSTEAFF.

The sample holds many counts of this clone. The chain has TRBV5-6 and TRBJ1-6; 8 nucleotides line up with TRBD1. Trimming took 3 bases from V and 14 from J; bases not matched to a gene: 13. The CDR3 is 15 amino acids. Germline V gives CDR1 SGHDT, CDR2 YYEEEE. The CDR3 bases are TGTGCCAGCAGCTCGGACCGGACAGGGAGTTTTACCCTCCACTTT. It encodes CASSSDRTGSFTLHF.

This chain links TRBV2 with TRBJ2-7; TRBD1 might be the D (5 bases). The CDR3 spans 13 residues. With 6 bases removed from V and 0 bases from J, the gap between germline ends came to 9 bases. Looked up from germline, CDR1 is SNHLY and CDR2 is FYNNEI. The CDR3 spells CASRADISYEQYF. DNA for the CDR3: TGTGCCAGCAGGGCGGACATCTCCTACGAGCAGTACTTC.

The V call is TRBV19, the J call TRBJ2-7, with 8 bases matching TRBD2. CDR3 length: 15 residues. With 1 base clipped from V and 7 bases from J, the junction kept 9 bases outside the gene matches. Germline CDR1 reads LNHDA; CDR2 reads SQIVND (reference sequence). For the CDR3, the DNA is TGTGCCAGTAGTATAGCCGGGACTAGTTCTAGGGAGCAGTACTTC. Translating gives CASSIAGTSSREQYF. The complete variable domain, with remaining parts taken from reference TRBV19 and TRBJ2-7, reads DGGITQSPKYLFRKEGQNVTLSCEQNLNHDAMYWYRQDPGQGLRLIYYSQIVNDFQKGDIAEGYSVSREKKESFPLTVTSAQKNPTAFYLCASSIAGTSSREQYFGPGTRLTVT.

This clone showed up just a few times. This sequence joins TRBV14 and TRBJ2-5, with TRBD1 as a possible D gene (6 bases). Germline V gives CDR1 SGHDN, CDR2 FVKESK. V lost 5 bases, J lost 5 bases, and 12 bases lay in between. The CDR3 extends over 13 amino acids. In DNA form, the CDR3 reads TGTGCCAGCAGCATCAACGACAGGGAGACCCAGTACTTC. Translation gives CASSINDRETQYF.